These T cell receptor beta chains were read from a single sample in a study of T cell changes during pregnancy in multiple sclerosis. The protocol was immunoSEQ multiplex PCR, while the TCRdb copy is restricted to in-frame clones and leaves out a portion. The data contain 75,000 to 100,000 clones, about 92% of them singletons. Sample: peripheral blood, taken after pregnancy. The receptor source for this set is a female donor with multiple sclerosis, enrolled in a pregnancy study. Each CDR3 is given without its conserved first and last residue. Each record gives: V gene, CDR3 protein.

TRBV11-2,ASSLDNNEQF
TRBV6-5,ASSYGQVENTIY
TRBV9,ASSVGQGGTGELF
TRBV5-1,ASSLEDSGGADTQY
TRBV27,ASSRRDRDYGYT
TRBV7-2,ASSSQGNQPQH
TRBV6-5,ASSYRSTGEAF
TRBV7-2,ASSLVGRNSGANVLT
TRBV6-5,ASSLGQGREKLF
TRBV27,ASSLSRDGYGYT
TRBV6-4,ASSGQGGTGELF
TRBV6-1,ASASEVQGSYGYT
TRBV5-1,ASSSSTDWRNTEAF
TRBV6-6,ASIDRASNYGYT
TRBV4-1,ASSQDPAGVAGNTIY
TRBV18,ASSPRDKTNYGYT
TRBV19,ASSRSRDTGNTIY
TRBV4-3,ASSQDLEQMNTEAF
TRBV6-6,ASSYSSQPQH
TRBV28,ASSNGI
TRBV18,ASSPLADGGTGELF
TRBV9,ASGTAYNEQF
TRBV11-2,ASSYRDIVGYT
TRBV18,ASSPPIGTGFGEQF
TRBV15,ATSRDSINEKLF
TRBV27,ASSADRGPSPLH
TRBV19,ASSPGQIYGYT
TRBV29-1,SVALDPDRDYGYT
TRBV5-1,ASSWTGDQPQH
TRBV5-6,ASSFLETGYSGNTIY
TRBV7-9,ASSIGQGIDEQY
TRBV18,ASSRGQRNTIY
TRBV30,AWKQTGEYQPQH
TRBV6-5,ASRSGQGRYGYT
TRBV6-1,AGGQGGNGYT
TRBV19,ASSPRQDKSEGYT
TRBV19,ASSIRRTGFALEKLF
TRBV11-2,ASSSKGYGYT
TRBV6-4,ASSVRTSGNGEQF
TRBV19,ASIGGGQGAYEQY
TRBV27,ASSAPPGDGNTIY
TRBV7-2,TTGGRDPTTDTQY
TRBV5-8,ASSLGDSGHEQF
TRBV7-8,ASSSTRVVGSPLH
TRBV29-1,SVEDQGRYTYEQY
TRBV11-2,ASSSVRTGSRDGYT
TRBV20-1,SAGGITEAF
TRBV6-1,ASSRRSGKLF
TRBV14,ASSQDRGQWTNEQF
TRBV9,ASSVAGFAYEQY
TRBV30,AWSVQGSGNTIY
TRBV6-5,ASRLSDTQY
TRBV30,AWNKQGGKLF
TRBV18,ASSPVGQGTDTQY
TRBV30,AWSVAGTTYEQY
TRBV7-9,ASSSEESGNTIY
TRBV19,ASSPGQTPEKLF
TRBV9,ASSVSGGVGTEAF